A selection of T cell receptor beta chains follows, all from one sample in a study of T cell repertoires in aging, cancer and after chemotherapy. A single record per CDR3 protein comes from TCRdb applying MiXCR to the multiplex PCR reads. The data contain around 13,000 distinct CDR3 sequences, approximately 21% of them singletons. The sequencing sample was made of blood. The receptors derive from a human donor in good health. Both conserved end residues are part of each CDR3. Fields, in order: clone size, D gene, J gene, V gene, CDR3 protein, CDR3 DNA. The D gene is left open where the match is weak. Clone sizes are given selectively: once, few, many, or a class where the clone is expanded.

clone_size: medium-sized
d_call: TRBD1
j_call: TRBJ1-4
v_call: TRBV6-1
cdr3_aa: CASSPGQGYEKLFF
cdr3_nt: TGTGCCAGCAGTCCGGGACAGGGCTATGAAAAACTGTTTTTT

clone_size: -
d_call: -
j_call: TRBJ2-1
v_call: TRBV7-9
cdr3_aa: CASSLVGVEEQFF
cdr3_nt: TGTGCCAGCAGCTTAGTAGGGGTGGAGGAGCAGTTCTTC

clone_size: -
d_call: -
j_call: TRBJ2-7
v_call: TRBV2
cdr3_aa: CASRGTGTEQYF
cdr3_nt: TGTGCCAGCAGGGGCACAGGGACCGAGCAGTACTTC

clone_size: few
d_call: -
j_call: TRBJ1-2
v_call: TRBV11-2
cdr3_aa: CASSADRLNNYGYTF
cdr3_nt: TGTGCCAGCAGCGCCGACAGACTTAATAACTATGGCTACACCTTC

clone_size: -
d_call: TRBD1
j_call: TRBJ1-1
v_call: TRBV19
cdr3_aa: CASSPLGQGATEAFF
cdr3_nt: TGTGCCAGCAGCCCATTAGGACAGGGGGCCACTGAAGCTTTCTTT

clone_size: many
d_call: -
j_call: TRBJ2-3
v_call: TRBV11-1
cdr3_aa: CASQRGGGIPSTDTQYF
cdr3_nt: TGTGCCAGCCAAAGGGGCGGTGGAATCCCTAGCACAGATACGCAGTATTTT

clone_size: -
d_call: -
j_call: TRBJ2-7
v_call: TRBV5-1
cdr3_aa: CASSVGTSQNEQYF
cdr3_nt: TGCGCCAGCAGCGTAGGAACTAGTCAAAACGAGCAGTACTTC

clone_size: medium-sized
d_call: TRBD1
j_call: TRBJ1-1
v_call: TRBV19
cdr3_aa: CASNRGGDTEAFF
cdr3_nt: TGTGCCAGCAACAGGGGGGGTGACACTGAAGCTTTCTTT

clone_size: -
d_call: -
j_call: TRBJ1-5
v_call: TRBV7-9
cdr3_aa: CASSSDPRGSNQPQHF
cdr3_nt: TGTGCCAGCAGCTCAGACCCAAGAGGGAGCAATCAGCCCCAGCATTTT

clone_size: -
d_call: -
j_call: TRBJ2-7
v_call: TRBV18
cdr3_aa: CASSRGTPMGEQYF
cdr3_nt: TGTGCCAGCTCACGTGGGACCCCAATGGGCGAGCAGTACTTC

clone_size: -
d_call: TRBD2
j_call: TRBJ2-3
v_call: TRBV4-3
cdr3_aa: CASSQEPAGLALTDTQYF
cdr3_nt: TGCGCCAGCAGCCAAGAACCGGCGGGACTAGCGCTGACAGATACGCAGTATTTT

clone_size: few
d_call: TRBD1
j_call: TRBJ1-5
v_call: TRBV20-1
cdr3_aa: CSAGKAGTGVNQPQHF
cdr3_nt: TGCAGTGCTGGAAAAGCCGGGACAGGCGTTAATCAGCCCCAGCATTTT

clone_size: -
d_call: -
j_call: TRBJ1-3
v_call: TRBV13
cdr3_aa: CASSLTQGSGNTIYF
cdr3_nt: TGTGCCAGCAGCCTAACTCAGGGCTCTGGAAACACCATATATTTT

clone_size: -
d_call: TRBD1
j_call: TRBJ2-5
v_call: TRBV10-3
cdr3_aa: CAISEGSGRGLGETQYF
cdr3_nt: TGTGCCATCAGTGAGGGGAGTGGTAGGGGGCTTGGGGAGACCCAGTACTTC

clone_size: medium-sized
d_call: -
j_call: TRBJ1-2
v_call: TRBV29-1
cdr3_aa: CSVVPGDYGYTF
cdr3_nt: TGCAGCGTTGTTCCAGGCGACTATGGCTACACCTTC

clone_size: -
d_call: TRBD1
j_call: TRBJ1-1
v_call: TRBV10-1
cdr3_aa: CASTLTGCSTEAFF
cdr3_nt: TGCGCCAGCACCCTGACAGGGTGTAGCACTGAAGCTTTCTTT

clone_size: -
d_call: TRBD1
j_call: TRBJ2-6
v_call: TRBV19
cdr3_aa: CARTENPGTGAWRGANVLTF
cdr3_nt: TGTGCCAGGACGGAGAACCCTGGGACAGGAGCTTGGAGGGGGGCCAACGTCCTGACTTTC

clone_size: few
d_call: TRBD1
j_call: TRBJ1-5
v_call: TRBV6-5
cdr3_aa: CASSRDSINQPQHF
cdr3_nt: TGTGCCAGCAGCCGGGACAGCATAAATCAGCCCCAGCATTTT

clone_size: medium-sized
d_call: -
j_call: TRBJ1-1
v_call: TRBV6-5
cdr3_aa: CASSTSLGVEAFF
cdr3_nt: TGTGCCAGCAGTACATCCCTAGGGGTTGAAGCTTTCTTT

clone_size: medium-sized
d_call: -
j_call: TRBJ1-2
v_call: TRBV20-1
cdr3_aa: CSARHWVGYGYTF
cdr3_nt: TGCAGTGCTAGACATTGGGTAGGGTATGGCTACACCTTC

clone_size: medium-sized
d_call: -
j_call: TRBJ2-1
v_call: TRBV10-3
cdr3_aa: CAIRPAEVNEQFF
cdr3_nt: TGTGCCATCAGGCCGGCAGAGGTTAATGAGCAGTTCTTC

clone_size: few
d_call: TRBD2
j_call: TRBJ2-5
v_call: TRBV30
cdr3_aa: CAWSPRRGGGETQYF
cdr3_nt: TGTGCCTGGAGTCCCCGACGTGGCGGGGGGGAGACCCAGTACTTC

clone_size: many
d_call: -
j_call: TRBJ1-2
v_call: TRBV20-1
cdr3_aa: CSASWASYGYTF
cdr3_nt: TGCAGTGCTAGTTGGGCCTCCTATGGCTACACCTTC

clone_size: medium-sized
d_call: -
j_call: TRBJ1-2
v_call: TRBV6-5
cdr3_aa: CASTYSANYGYTF
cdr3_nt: TGTGCCAGCACCTACTCGGCAAACTATGGCTACACCTTC

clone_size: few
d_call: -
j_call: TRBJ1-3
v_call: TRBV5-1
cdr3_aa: CASSFGDFLGGNTIYF
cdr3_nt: TGCGCCAGCAGCTTTGGGGACTTTTTGGGTGGAAACACCATATATTTT

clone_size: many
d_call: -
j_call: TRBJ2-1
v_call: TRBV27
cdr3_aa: CASSFYSYNEQFF
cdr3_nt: TGTGCCAGCAGTTTTTACTCCTACAATGAGCAGTTCTTC

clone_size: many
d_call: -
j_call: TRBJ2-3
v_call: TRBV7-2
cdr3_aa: CASSHSGGSGDTQYF
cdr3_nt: TGTGCCAGCTCCCACAGTGGGGGTTCAGGCGATACGCAGTATTTT

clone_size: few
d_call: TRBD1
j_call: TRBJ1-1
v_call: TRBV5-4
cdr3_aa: CASSLGAGGIMNTEAFF
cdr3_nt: TGTGCCAGCAGCTTGGGGGCAGGGGGGATCATGAACACTGAAGCTTTCTTT

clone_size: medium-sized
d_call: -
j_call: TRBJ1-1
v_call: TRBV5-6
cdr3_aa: CASSLGQTNTEAFF
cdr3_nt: TGTGCCAGCAGCTTGGGACAGACGAACACTGAAGCTTTCTTT

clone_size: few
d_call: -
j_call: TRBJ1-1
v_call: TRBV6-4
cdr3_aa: CASSRTEYTEAFF
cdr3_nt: TGTGCCAGCAGTAGAACAGAATACACTGAAGCTTTCTTT

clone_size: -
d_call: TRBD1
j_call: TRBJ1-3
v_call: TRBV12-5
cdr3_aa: CASGLPRTGHSGNTIYF
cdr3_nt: TGTGCTAGTGGTTTGCCACGGACAGGGCATTCTGGAAACACCATATATTTT

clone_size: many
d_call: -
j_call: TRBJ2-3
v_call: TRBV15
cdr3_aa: CATSRDLSTDTQYF
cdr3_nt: TGTGCCACCAGCAGGGACTTAAGCACAGATACGCAGTATTTT

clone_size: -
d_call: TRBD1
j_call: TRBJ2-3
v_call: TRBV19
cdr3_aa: CARKSSARDSPGADTQYF
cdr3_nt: TGTGCCAGGAAAAGCAGTGCCAGGGACAGCCCCGGGGCAGATACGCAGTATTTT

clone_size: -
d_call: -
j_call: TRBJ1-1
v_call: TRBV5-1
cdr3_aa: CACSFENTEAFF
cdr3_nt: TGTGCCTGCAGCTTTGAGAACACTGAAGCTTTCTTT

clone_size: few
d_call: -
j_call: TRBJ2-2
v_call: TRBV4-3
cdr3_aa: CASSQVFGPRPGELFF
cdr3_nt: TGCGCCAGCAGCCAAGTGTTCGGGCCGCGGCCCGGGGAGCTGTTTTTT

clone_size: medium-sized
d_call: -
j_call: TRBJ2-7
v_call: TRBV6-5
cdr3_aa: CASSLSLNPGQIRDYEQYF
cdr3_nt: TGTGCCAGCAGCTTAAGCCTCAACCCGGGACAAATACGAGACTACGAGCAGTACTTC

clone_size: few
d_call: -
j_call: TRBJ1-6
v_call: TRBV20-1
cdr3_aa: CSARDAPKKGSSYNSPLHF
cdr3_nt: TGCAGTGCTAGAGATGCCCCCAAAAAGGGGAGCTCCTATAATTCACCCCTCCACTTT

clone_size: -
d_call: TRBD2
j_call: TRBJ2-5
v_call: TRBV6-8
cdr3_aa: CASSYLATVLARYDQETQYF
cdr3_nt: TGTGCCAGCAGTTACCTCGCGACTGTACTAGCGAGATATGACCAAGAGACCCAGTACTTC

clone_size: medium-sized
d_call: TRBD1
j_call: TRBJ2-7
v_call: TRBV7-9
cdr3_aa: CASSWGQGYEQYF
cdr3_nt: TGTGCCAGCAGCTGGGGACAGGGGTACGAGCAGTACTTC

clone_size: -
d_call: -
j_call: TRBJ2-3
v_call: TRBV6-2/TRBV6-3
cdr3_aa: CASSPATRDTDTQYF
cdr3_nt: TGTGCCAGCAGTCCGGCGACGCGGGACACAGATACGCAGTATTTT

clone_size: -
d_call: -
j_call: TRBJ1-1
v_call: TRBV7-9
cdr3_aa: CASSRGGGSKTEAFF
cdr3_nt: TGTGCCAGCAGCCGGGGTGGGGGGAGTAAGACTGAAGCTTTCTTT

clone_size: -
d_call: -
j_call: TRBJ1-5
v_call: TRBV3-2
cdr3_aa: CASSQGGDTGQPQHF
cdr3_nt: TGTGCCAGCAGCCAAGGGGGTGACACCGGTCAGCCCCAGCATTTT

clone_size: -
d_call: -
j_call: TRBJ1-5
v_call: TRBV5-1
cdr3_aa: CASSFAGAQGQPQHF
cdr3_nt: TGCGCCAGCAGCTTTGCGGGGGCGCAAGGTCAGCCCCAGCATTTT

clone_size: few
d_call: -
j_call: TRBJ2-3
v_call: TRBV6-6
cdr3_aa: CASSYRTSGHTDTQYF
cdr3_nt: TGTGCCAGCAGTTACCGGACCTCCGGTCACACAGATACGCAGTATTTT

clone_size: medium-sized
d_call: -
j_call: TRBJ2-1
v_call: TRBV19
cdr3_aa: CASSILGPEGYNEQFF
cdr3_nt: TGTGCCAGTAGTATCTTGGGCCCCGAGGGCTACAATGAGCAGTTCTTC

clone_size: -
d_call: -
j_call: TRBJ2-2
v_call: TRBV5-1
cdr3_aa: CASSFFSPAPNTGELFF
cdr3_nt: TGCGCCAGCAGCTTCTTTAGCCCCGCACCGAACACCGGGGAGCTGTTTTTT

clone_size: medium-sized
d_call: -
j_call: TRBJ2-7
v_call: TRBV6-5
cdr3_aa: CASSYQRGTYEQYF
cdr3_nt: TGTGCCAGCAGTTACCAACGAGGAACCTACGAGCAGTACTTC

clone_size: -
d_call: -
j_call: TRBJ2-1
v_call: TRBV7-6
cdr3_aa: CASSEYPGTAEQFF
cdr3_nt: TGTGCCAGCAGTGAATATCCGGGGACGGCTGAGCAGTTCTTC

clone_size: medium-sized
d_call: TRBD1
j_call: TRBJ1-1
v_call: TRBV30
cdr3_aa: CACRTGHLTEAFF
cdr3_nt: TGTGCCTGCCGGACAGGGCACCTCACTGAAGCTTTCTTT

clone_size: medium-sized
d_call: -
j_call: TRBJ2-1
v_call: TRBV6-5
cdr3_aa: CASSYVGGPQFF
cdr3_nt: TGTGCCAGCAGTTACGTCGGGGGGCCGCAGTTCTTC

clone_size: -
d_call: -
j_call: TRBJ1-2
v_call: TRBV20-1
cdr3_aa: CSADQVDYGYTF
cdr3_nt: TGCAGTGCTGATCAGGTGGACTATGGCTACACCTTC

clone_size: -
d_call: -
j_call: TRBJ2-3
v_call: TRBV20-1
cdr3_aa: CSARWDNTDTQYF
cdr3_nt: TGCAGTGCTAGATGGGACAACACAGATACGCAGTATTTT

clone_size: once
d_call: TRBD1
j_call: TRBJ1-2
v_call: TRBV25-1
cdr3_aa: CVSSPWGTANYGYTF
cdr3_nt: TGTGTCAGCAGTCCGTGGGGGACAGCGAACTATGGCTACACCTTC

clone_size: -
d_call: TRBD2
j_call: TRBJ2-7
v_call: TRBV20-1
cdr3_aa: CSAQALGERGFFSYEQYF
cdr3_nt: TGCAGTGCGCAGGCACTTGGGGAGCGGGGGTTTTTCTCCTACGAGCAGTACTTC